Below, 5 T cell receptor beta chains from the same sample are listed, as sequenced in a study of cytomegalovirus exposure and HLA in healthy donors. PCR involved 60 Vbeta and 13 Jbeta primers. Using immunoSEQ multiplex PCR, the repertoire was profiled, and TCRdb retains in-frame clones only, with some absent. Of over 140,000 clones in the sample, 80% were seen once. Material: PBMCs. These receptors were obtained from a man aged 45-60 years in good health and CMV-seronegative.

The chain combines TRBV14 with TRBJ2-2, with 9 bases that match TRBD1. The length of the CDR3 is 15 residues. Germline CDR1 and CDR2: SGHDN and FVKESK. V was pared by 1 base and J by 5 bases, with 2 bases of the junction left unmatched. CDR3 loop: CASSQGTGVTGELFF. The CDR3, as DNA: TGTGCCAGCAGCCAAGGGACAGGGGTAACCGGGGAGCTGTTTTTT.

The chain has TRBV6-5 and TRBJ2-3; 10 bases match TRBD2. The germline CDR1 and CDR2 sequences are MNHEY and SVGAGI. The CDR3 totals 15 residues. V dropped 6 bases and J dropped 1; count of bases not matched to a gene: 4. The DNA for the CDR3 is TGTGCCAGCAGCTCCGGGACTAGCGGCACAGATACGCAGTATTTT. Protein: CASSSGTSGTDTQYF.

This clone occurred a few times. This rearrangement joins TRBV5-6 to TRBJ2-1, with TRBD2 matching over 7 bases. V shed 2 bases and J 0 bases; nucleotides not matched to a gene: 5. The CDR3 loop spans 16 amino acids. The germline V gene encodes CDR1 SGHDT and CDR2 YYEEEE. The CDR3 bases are TGTGCCAGCAGCTTAGCGGGCGGGAGCTCCTACAATGAGCAGTTCTTC. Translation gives CASSLAGGSSYNEQFF. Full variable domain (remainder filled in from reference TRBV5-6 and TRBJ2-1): DAGVTQSPTHLIKTRGQQVTLRCSPKSGHDTVSWYQQALGQGPQFIFQYYEEEERQRGNFPDRFSGHQFPNYSSELNVNALLLGDSALYLCASSLAGGSSYNEQFFGPGTRLTVL.

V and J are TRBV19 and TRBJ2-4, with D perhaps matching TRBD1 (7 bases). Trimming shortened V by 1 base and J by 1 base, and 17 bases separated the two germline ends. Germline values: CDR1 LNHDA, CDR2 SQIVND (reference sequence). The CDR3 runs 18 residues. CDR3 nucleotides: TGTGCCAGTAGTATAGGAGGGACTGTACAGGGGGCCAAAAACATTCAGTACTTC. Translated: CASSIGGTVQGAKNIQYF.

As DNA, the CDR3 is TGTGCCAGCAGCGACCGGGGCTACGAGCAGTACTTC. This translates into CASSDRGYEQYF. The chain couples TRBV9 to TRBJ2-7, with a tentative D call TRBD2 (5 bases). V was pared by 3 bases and J by 3 bases, with 7 bases between. This CDR3 contains 12 residues. Germline values: CDR1 SGDLS, CDR2 YYNGEE.